The 24 T cell receptor beta chains reported below all come from one sample, sequenced in a study of shared clonotypes between healthy human individuals. Using immunoSEQ multiplex PCR, the repertoire was profiled, and TCRdb retains in-frame clones only, with some absent. Of a few million clones listed, more than 80% are singletons. Sequencing was performed on naive CD4+ T cells sorted from blood. Subset in this sample: CD45RA+ positively selected. Receptor source: a man younger than 35 in good health.

This clone was detected only once. This chain links TRBV21-1 with TRBJ2-3; TRBD2 was called by the table and not checked on the DNA. TRBV21-1 is given as a pseudogene. The CDR3 runs 15 residues. The CDR3 is CASIEVGGRAGTQYF. In nucleotides, the CDR3 is TGTGCCAGCATCGAGGTGGGCGGGAGGGCTGGTACGCAGTATTTT.

This clone has just one count. The CDR3 DNA reads as TGCGCCAGCAGCCTGGAAGAGGTGGGGAACACCGGGGAGCTGTTTTTT. This gives the protein CASSLEEVGNTGELFF. The chain combines TRBV5-1 with TRBJ2-2; D uncertain. From germline, CDR1 is SGHRS and CDR2 YFSETQ. Trimming took 4 bases from V and 1 from J, leaving 14 bases between them. The CDR3 runs to 16 residues.

The CDR3 protein is CASSPSWSVAGETQYF. The CDR3 DNA sequence: TGTGCCAGCTCACCATCGTGGTCGGTAGCGGGAGAGACCCAGTACTTC. The rearrangement uses TRBV18 and TRBJ2-5; 7 bases align to TRBD2. Trimming took 2 bases from V and 4 from J; bases not matched to a gene: 10. The length of the CDR3 is 16 residues. Germline lookup yields CDR1 KGHSH and CDR2 LQKENI.

The chain joins TRBV6-5 to TRBJ2-1; D call uncertain. Germline V gene sequence: CDR1 MNHEY, CDR2 SVGAGI. The CDR3 totals 11 residues. The ends were cut back, 7 bases at V and 2 bases at J, with 3 bases in the middle. The DNA for the CDR3 is TGTGCCAGCACCGCCTACAATGAGCAGTTCTTC. Translation: CASTAYNEQFF.

Here the CDR3 DNA reads TGTGCCTGGAGTGGCGGGAGGATGGACACTGAAGCTTTCTTT. It encodes CAWSGGRMDTEAFF. The chain combines TRBV30 with TRBJ1-1; D not resolved. Per germline, CDR1 GTSNPN and CDR2 SVGIG (reference sequence). With 1 base removed from V and 3 bases from J, the gap between germline ends came to 12 bases. The CDR3 has 14 amino acids.

The V and J genes are TRBV6-5 and TRBJ1-2; D might be TRBD1 (6 bases). V shed 7 bases and J shed 8 bases, with 17 bases lying between them. Germline V gives CDR1 MNHEY, CDR2 SVGAGI. The CDR3 covers 13 residues. The DNA of the CDR3 is TGTGCCAGCACCCAGGGGCAGGGTGCGGGCTACACCTTC. Amino acid sequence: CASTQGQGAGYTF.

The V and J genes are TRBV12-5 and TRBJ2-7, with D possibly being TRBD1 (5 bases). The germline V gene encodes CDR1 LGHNT and CDR2 FRNRAP. Between the trimmed V and J ends, which lost 7 bases and 2 bases, there was a span of 24 bases. CDR3 size: 17 residues. In DNA, the CDR3 is TGTGCTAGTGTTAACAGGACCAGCGTGGGGAACCCCTACGAGCAGTACTTC. Translated: CASVNRTSVGNPYEQYF.

The gene calls are TRBV19 and TRBJ2-2; possibly TRBD2 for D (6 bases). The CDR3 is made up of 14 amino acids. The ends were cut back, 4 bases at V and 4 bases at J, with 10 bases in the middle. Germline CDR1 and CDR2: LNHDA and SQIVND (reference sequence). CDR3: CASSTGDSTGELFF. For the CDR3, the DNA is TGTGCCAGTAGTACGGGAGATTCCACCGGGGAGCTGTTTTTT. The complete variable domain, with remaining parts taken from reference TRBV19 and TRBJ2-2, reads DGGITQSPKYLFRKEGQNVTLSCEQNLNHDAMYWYRQDPGQGLRLIYYSQIVNDFQKGDIAEGYSVSREKKESFPLTVTSAQKNPTAFYLCASSTGDSTGELFFGEGSRLTVL.

CDR3 DNA sequence: TGTGCCAGCAGTCACAAGGAAAGCGGGGCCAACGTCCTGACTTTC. Its protein is CASSHKESGANVLTF. The V and J genes are TRBV28 and TRBJ2-6; D call uncertain. V was shortened by 5 bases and J by 4 bases, with 12 bases between the two germline ends. Germline V lookup: CDR1 MDHEN, CDR2 SYDVKM. This CDR3 is 15 amino acids long.

The V gene is TRBV6-5, the J gene TRBJ1-1; D is unclear. Germline CDR1 is MNHEY and CDR2 is SVGAGI. The V gene lost 0 bases and the J gene lost 7 bases, with 12 bases spanning the gap. The CDR3 is 14 amino acids. The CDR3 region is CASSYSLRVGEAFF. In DNA form, the CDR3 reads TGTGCCAGCAGTTACTCGCTTCGCGTAGGTGAAGCTTTCTTT.

The CDR3 DNA reads as TGTGCCAGCAGCTTGTTCGGTAACGAGCAGTACTTC. This codes for CASSLFGNEQYF. The chain couples TRBV5-4 to TRBJ2-7; unclear D gene. CDR1 is SGHNT and CDR2 is YYREEE in the germline V gene (reference sequence). V was trimmed by 1 base and J by 5 bases, leaving 7 bases between them. The CDR3 is made up of 12 amino acids.

This sequence joins TRBV11-2 and TRBJ2-1; 9 bases are shared with TRBD1. The V segment lost 4 bases and the J segment 6 bases; nucleotides outside the gene matches: 7. The CDR3 totals 15 residues. The germline CDR1 and CDR2 sequences are SGHAT and FQNNGV. CDR3 DNA: TGTGCCAGCAGCTCACAGGGGGCTCCCTCCAATGAGCAGTTCTTC. The encoded protein is CASSSQGAPSNEQFF.

A remark on this clone: Additional DNA sequences in this sample encode the identical CDR3. The CDR3 nucleotides are TGTGCCAGCAGCTTGGGACTAGCGGGATACAATGAGCAGTTCTTC. Translation gives CASSLGLAGYNEQFF. This rearrangement joins TRBV7-2 to TRBJ2-1; 13 bases line up with TRBD2. This CDR3 has 15 residues. The J segment lost 4 bases and the V segment lost 3 bases, leaving 0 bases of the junction unmatched. Looked up from germline, CDR1 is SGHTA and CDR2 is FQGNSA.

The chain is built from TRBV14 and TRBJ2-7, with 9 bases aligning to TRBD1. This CDR3 has 17 residues. After removal of 2 bases from V and 2 bases from J, the junction contained 10 bases not matched to a gene. The germline gives CDR1 SGHDN, CDR2 FVKESK. The chain's CDR3 is CASSQIPGQGFTYEQYF. The CDR3 coding sequence is TGTGCCAGCAGCCAAATACCGGGACAGGGCTTTACCTACGAGCAGTACTTC.

In DNA, the CDR3 is TGCGCCAGCAGCTCGACAGGGGGCGCGGGAGAGACCCAGTACTTC. Encoded protein: CASSSTGGAGETQYF. The rearrangement uses TRBV5-1 and TRBJ2-5, with 10 bases lining up with TRBD1. CDR3 length: 15 residues. Per germline, CDR1 SGHRS and CDR2 YFSETQ. V lost 3 bases to trimming and J lost 4 bases; unmatched junction nucleotides: 6.

The V and J genes are TRBV4-1 and TRBJ1-4, with D unclear. The germline CDR1 and CDR2 sequences are MGHRA and YSYEKL. The CDR3 has 15 amino acids. The ends were cut back, 1 base at V and 8 bases at J, with 14 bases in the middle. The CDR3: CASSQVFYPEEKLFF. CDR3 sequence (DNA): TGCGCCAGCAGCCAAGTTTTTTACCCGGAGGAAAAACTGTTTTTT.

The chain carries TRBV2 and TRBJ1-2, with 7 nucleotides matching TRBD1. The CDR3 loop spans 11 amino acids. V lost 4 bases and J lost 11; bases outside the gene matches: 4. CDR1 and CDR2 from the germline V gene are SNHLY and FYNNEI. In DNA, the CDR3 is TGTGCCAGCAGTGGGGGACAGAAGTACACCTTC. Translated, it gives CASSGGQKYTF.

The V call is TRBV2, the J call TRBJ1-6; a weak D match, TRBD1 (5 bases). The germline V gene encodes CDR1 SNHLY and CDR2 FYNNEI. This CDR3 is 16 amino acids long. The V and J ends lost 7 bases and 0 bases respectively, with 13 bases between them. The CDR3: CASTTDTSSYNSPLHF. In DNA form, the CDR3 reads TGTGCCAGCACCACGGACACAAGCTCCTATAATTCACCCCTCCACTTT.

The chain links TRBV10-1 to TRBJ2-7; maybe TRBD2 (5 bases). This CDR3 contains 13 residues. Trimming stripped 6 bases from V and 1 base from J, with 10 bases between. The germline CDR1 and CDR2 sequences are WNHNN and SYGVQD (reference sequence). The CDR3 coding sequence is TGCGCCAGCAGCCCGGGAAGGTCCTACGAGCAGTACTTC. This codes for CASSPGRSYEQYF.

The V and J genes are TRBV7-8 and TRBJ1-1; 7 positions agree with TRBD1. The CDR3 totals 14 residues. Germline CDR1 reads SGHVS; CDR2 reads FQNEAQ. The ends lost 7 bases at V and 0 bases at J; junction bases unmatched: 5. The CDR3 DNA is TGTGCCAGCACCCGACAGGGCATGAACACTGAAGCTTTCTTT. Its protein product is CASTRQGMNTEAFF. The whole variable domain, filled in from reference TRBV7-8 and TRBJ1-1, reads GAGVSQSPRYKVAKRGQDVALRCDPISGHVSLFWYQQALGQGPEFLTYFQNEAQLDKSGLPSDRFFAERPEGSVSTLKIQRTQQEDSAVYLCASTRQGMNTEAFFGQGTRLTVV.

The chain is built from TRBV5-5 and TRBJ1-1, with D unresolved. The V and J ends lost 1 base and 4 bases respectively, with 8 bases between them. Germline V lookup: CDR1 SGHKS, CDR2 YYEKEE (reference sequence). CDR3 length equals 13 residues. CDR3 bases: TGTGCCAGCAGCTTGTTTGGTGTCACTGAAGCTTTCTTT. This encodes CASSLFGVTEAFF.

The DNA for the CDR3 is TGTGCCATCAGCGCCCTCGGGGCGGGCCAAGAGACCCAGTACTTC. Protein sequence: CAISALGAGQETQYF. V is TRBV10-3 and J is TRBJ2-5, with D perhaps TRBD1 or TRBD2 (5 bases each). Trimming stripped 6 bases from V and 1 base from J, with 15 bases between. The CDR3 length is 15 residues. Germline V gives CDR1 ENHRY, CDR2 SYGVKD.

This sequence joins TRBV2 and TRBJ2-1; 9 bases are a match to TRBD2. V shed 5 bases, J shed 0 bases, and the junction held 2 bases outside the gene matches. This CDR3 contains 15 residues. Germline assignment: CDR1 SNHLY and CDR2 FYNNEI. This CDR3 is CASSTSGLSYNEQFF. The CDR3 DNA sequence: TGTGCCAGCAGTACTAGCGGGCTCTCCTACAATGAGCAGTTCTTC.

V usage is TRBV30 and J usage is TRBJ2-1; D possibly uses TRBD1 or TRBD2 (7 bases each). The CDR3 is 18 residues long. The germline V and J ends were trimmed by 0 bases and 9 bases, with 27 bases remaining between them. Germline lookup yields CDR1 GTSNPN and CDR2 SVGIG (reference sequence). The CDR3 spells CAWSVLSCDRVGGCEQFF. Written as DNA, the CDR3 is TGTGCCTGGAGTGTACTTAGTTGTGACAGGGTGGGAGGGTGTGAGCAGTTCTTC.